This paragraph reports one TCR beta chain. Antigen unknown. Isolating CD4+ T cells followed 9 to 11 days of culture. In the vaccine recipients, nucleocapsid antibodies were negative and there was no prior SARS-CoV-2 infection. Cultures had half their medium replaced with IL-2 medium on days 3 and 7. Clones were sequenced by immunoSEQ multiplex PCR, and TCRdb holds only the in-frame ones, with some missing. The sample records 35,000 to 40,000 clones, about 70% being singletons. This record comes from a study of vaccination effects on CD4 cells after COVID-19. Study-level information: About 2 million PBMC were seeded per well and grown in the presence of about 10 IU/ml IL-2 and around 11 ug/ml peptides.

The V end was cut by 4 bases, the J end by 2 bases, with 21 bases between. Germline CDR1 is MNHEY and CDR2 is SVGEGT. This CDR3 is 18 amino acids long. The chain carries TRBV6-2 or TRBV6-3 and TRBJ1-5; D perhaps matches TRBD1 (5 bases). The sample in question was CD4+ T cells from PBMCs cultured without peptide, obtained before COVID-19 vaccination. This TCR came from a human donor who received a COVID-19 vaccine. The CDR3 loop reads CASSSQPRGRGGNQPQHF. The CDR3 region has the DNA TGTGCCAGCAGTTCCCAACCCCGGGGCCGAGGGGGCAATCAGCCCCAGCATTTT.